These T cell receptor beta chains were read from a single sample in a study of T cell responses to AZD1222 COVID-19 vaccine. TCRdb's copy holds only in-frame clones and misses some; the assay was immunoSEQ multiplex PCR. The sample has fewer than 200,000 clones; 91% are singletons. The sample in question was peripheral blood, obtained on day 0 of AZD1222 vaccination. These receptors were taken from an adult in good health. CDR3s leave out the opening cysteine and the closing phenylalanine or tryptophan. D genes are given only for firm matches.

>.|TRBV7-2
ASSLSGGNTEAF
>.|TRBV5-1
ASSAEASTGPRSYT
>.|TRBV6-5
ASSYKGYNEQF
>.|TRBV7-9
ASSLLGQINEQY
>TRBD2|TRBV5-6
ASSSGAKRGPDTQY
>.|TRBV4-3
ASSRHLSTENTEAF
>.|TRBV29-1
SVAGGAYDTEAF
>TRBD2|TRBV10-3
ATGGLGLAGKTSYNEQF
>TRBD1|TRBV28
ASSPGTGLINGYT
>.|TRBV2
ASSDRTDNQPQH
>TRBD2|TRBV11-2
ASSRGLAGPTYEQY
>.|TRBV15
ATSRDPGAGARDEQF
>TRBD1|TRBV5-4
ASSQPGQPYGYT
>.|TRBV11-2
ASSYTGTSNSPLH
>.|TRBV5-6
ASSLGGRSYSNQPQH
>.|TRBV19
ASRDLATATYYGYT
>.|TRBV2
ASSVVRNSGNTIY
>TRBD1|TRBV27
ASSQHRGSKNTEAF
>.|TRBV19
ASSIDTDQPQH
>.|TRBV5-1
ASSLDRNTEAF
>.|TRBV19
ARLTVSNSPLH
>TRBD1|TRBV4-3
ASSQDPGTGGSLNTEAF
>.|TRBV28
ASSLRQGRMSYT
>TRBD2|TRBV6-2/TRBV6-3
ASSWGGSSYEQY
>.|TRBV3-1/TRBV3-2
ASSQDGGGYNQPQH
>TRBD1|TRBV4-3
ASSQEQGLADEQF
>.|TRBV5-8
ASSHPEVRGANEETQY
>.|TRBV19
ASDRKNRDQPQH
>.|TRBV28
ASDPRRGHTEAF
>TRBD2|TRBV2
ATAGGRGTGELF
>.|TRBV6-2/TRBV6-3
ASSYSLGRQNTEAF
>.|TRBV6-1
ASSDRDGNSPLH
>.|TRBV10-3
AIRSNSNQPQH
>.|TRBV20-1
SARPDMGAF
>.|TRBV9
ASSARKGTVNTEAF
>.|TRBV7-9
ASSSSSYEQY
>.|TRBV6-2/TRBV6-3
ASSYSASEGNTIY
>.|TRBV5-1
ASSLPRGGSEQY
>TRBD1|TRBV3-1/TRBV3-2
ASSHYRDRGRGNTIY
>TRBD2|TRBV4-3
ASSQVGQAGVMVQY
>.|TRBV29-1
SVGSRGPELYNEQF
>.|TRBV5-4
ASSLNGLEQY
>.|TRBV19
ATRQVIQGPYEQY
>.|TRBV3-1/TRBV3-2
ASSQDPHGAYEQY
>TRBD1|TRBV5-1
ASSELQGSNSPLH
>.|TRBV24-1
ATSDYPGTGELF
>.|TRBV28
ASSSGNEKLF
>.|TRBV4-3
ASSHPATNEKLF